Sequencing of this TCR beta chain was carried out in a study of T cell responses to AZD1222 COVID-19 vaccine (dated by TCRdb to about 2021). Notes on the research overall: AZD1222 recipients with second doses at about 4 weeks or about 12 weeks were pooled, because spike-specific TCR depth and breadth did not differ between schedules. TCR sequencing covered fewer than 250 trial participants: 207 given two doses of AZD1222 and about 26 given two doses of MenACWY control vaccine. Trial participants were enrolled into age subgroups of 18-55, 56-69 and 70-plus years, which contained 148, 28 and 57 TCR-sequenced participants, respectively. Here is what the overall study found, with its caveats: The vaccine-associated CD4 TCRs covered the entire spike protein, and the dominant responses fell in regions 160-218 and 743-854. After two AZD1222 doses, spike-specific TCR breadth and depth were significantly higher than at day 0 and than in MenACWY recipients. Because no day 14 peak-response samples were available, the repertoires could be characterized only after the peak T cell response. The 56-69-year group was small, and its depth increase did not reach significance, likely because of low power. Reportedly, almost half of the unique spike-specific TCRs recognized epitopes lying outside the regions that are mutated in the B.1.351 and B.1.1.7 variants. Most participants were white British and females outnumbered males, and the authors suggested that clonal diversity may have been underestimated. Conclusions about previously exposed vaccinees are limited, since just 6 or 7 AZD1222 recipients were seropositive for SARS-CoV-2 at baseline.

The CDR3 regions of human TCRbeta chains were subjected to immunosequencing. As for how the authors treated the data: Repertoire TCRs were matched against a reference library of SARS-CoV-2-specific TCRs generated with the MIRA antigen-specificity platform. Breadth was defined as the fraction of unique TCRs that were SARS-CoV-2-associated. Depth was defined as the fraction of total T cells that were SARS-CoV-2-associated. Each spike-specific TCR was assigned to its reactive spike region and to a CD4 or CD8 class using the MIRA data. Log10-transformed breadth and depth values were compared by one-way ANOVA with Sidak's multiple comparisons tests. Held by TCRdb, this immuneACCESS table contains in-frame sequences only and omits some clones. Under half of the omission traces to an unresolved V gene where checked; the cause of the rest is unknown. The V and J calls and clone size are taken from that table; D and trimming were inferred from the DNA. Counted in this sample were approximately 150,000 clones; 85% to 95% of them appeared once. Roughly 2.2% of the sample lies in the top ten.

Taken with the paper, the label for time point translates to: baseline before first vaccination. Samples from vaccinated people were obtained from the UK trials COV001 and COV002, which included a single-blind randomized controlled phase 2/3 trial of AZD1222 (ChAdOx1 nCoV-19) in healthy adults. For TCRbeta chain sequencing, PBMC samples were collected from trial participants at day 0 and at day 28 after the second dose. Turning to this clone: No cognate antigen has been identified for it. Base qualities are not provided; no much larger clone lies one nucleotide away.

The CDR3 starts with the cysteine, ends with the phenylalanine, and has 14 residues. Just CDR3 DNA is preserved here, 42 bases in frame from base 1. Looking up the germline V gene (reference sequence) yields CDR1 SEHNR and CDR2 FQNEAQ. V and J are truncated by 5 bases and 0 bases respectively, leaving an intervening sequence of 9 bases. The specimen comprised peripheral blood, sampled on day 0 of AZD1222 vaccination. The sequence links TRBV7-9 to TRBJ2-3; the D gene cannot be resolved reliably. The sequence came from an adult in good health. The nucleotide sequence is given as TGTGCCAGCAGCCTAACGGTCAGCACAGATACGCAGTATTTT. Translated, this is CASSLTVSTDTQYF.